A single TCR beta chain is shown here with its context. At one of its ends the junction is not consistent with the germline gene, which may arise from a read error. The source of the PBMCs was approximately 10 ml of fresh peripheral blood. The data are from a study of T cells in Graves' hyperthyroidism and ophthalmopathy. At the level of the study: The initial diagnosis was the point when peripheral blood was collected, ahead of any treatment.

From RNA transcripts, TCR beta CDR3 regions were amplified. The HTBI primer set was used in a first-round RT-PCR of the TCR CDR3. TCRdb re-analysed the multiplex PCR reads in MiXCR, keeping a single row per CDR3 protein. The sample lists around 700,000 distinct CDR3 sequences, 35% occurring once. The CDR3 contains 15 residues. Germline V gene lookup returns CDR1 SGHRS and CDR2 YFSETQ. The chain recombines TRBV5-1 with TRBJ2-7; D tentatively reads TRBD1 or TRBD2 (5 bases each). The source material was blood. This receptor was obtained from a woman in her forties with Graves' hyperthyroidism. The CDR3, as DNA: TGTGCCAGCAGCGCGGGCCTGGGGGTATCCTACGAGCAGTACTTC. Translated, it gives CASSAGLGVSYEQYF.